The 15 T cell receptor beta chains reported below all come from one sample, sequenced in a study of shared clonotypes between healthy human individuals. Sequencing used immunoSEQ multiplex PCR; TCRdb keeps in-frame clones, though not all of them. The data show roughly 1,800,000 clones, about 95% seen once. The naive CD8 population came from CD45RO-negative cells selected for CCR7, without terminally differentiated effector memory CD45RA+ cells. Sequencing input: naive CD8+ T cells sorted from blood. Source of these receptors: a man younger than 35 in good health.

The chain's CDR3 is CASSWGQGGSGNTIYF. The CDR3 DNA reads TGCGCCAGCAGCTGGGGACAGGGAGGCTCTGGAAACACCATATATTTT. The V call is TRBV5-1, the J call TRBJ1-3, with 9 bases matching TRBD1. CDR3 length equals 16 residues. Germline trimming cut 3 bases from V and 0 bases from J; bases unmatched to any gene: 4. Germline V CDR1 and CDR2: SGHRS, YFSETQ.

The rearrangement links TRBV28 to TRBJ2-5, with 7 bases identical to TRBD1. The CDR3 has 15 residues. Germline-derived CDR1 and CDR2 are MDHEN and SYDVKM. With V trimmed by 5 bases and J by 4 bases, 10 bases remained unmatched. CDR3 residues: CASSTRQGAIETQYF. CDR3 coding DNA: TGTGCCAGCAGTACAAGACAGGGCGCCATAGAGACCCAGTACTTC. The full variable domain, with the rest looked up from reference TRBV28 and TRBJ2-5, is DVKVTQSSRYLVKRTGEKVFLECVQDMDHENMFWYRQDPGLGLRLIYFSYDVKMKEKGDIPEGYSVSREKKERFSLILESASTNQTSMYLCASSTRQGAIETQYFGPGTRLLVL.

In regard to this clone: Different DNA sequences within this sample yield the same CDR3. The rearrangement links TRBV25-1 to TRBJ2-7; 8 bases agree with TRBD2. CDR3 length: 12 amino acids. In germline, CDR1 is MGHDK, CDR2 SYGVNS. With V trimmed by 6 bases and J by 2 bases, 0 bases remained unmatched. The CDR3 protein is CASRRGAYEQYF. The CDR3 nucleotides are TGTGCCAGCAGGCGGGGGGCCTACGAGCAGTACTTC.

The V gene is TRBV30, the J gene TRBJ2-5, with TRBD2 identical over 9 bases. The V gene end was trimmed by 4 bases and the J gene end by 3 bases; junction bases not matched to a gene: 3. CDR1 and CDR2 from the germline V gene are GTSNPN and SVGIG (reference sequence). This CDR3 has 13 amino acids. CDR3 region: CAWTSGGKETQYF. CDR3 DNA: TGTGCCTGGACGAGCGGGGGGAAAGAGACCCAGTACTTC. Filled out from reference TRBV30 and TRBJ2-5, the complete variable domain reads SQTIHQWPATLVQPVGSPLSLECTVEGTSNPNLYWYRQAAGRGLQLLFYSVGIGQISSEVPQNLSASRPQDRQFILSSKKLLLSDSGFYLCAWTSGGKETQYFGPGTRLLVL.

For the CDR3, the DNA is TGTGCCAGCAGTGACGGGACTAGCGGCGGGGAGCTGTTTTTT. This encodes CASSDGTSGGELFF. This chain uses TRBV2 with TRBJ2-2, with 11 bases matching TRBD2. The V gene's germline CDR1 is SNHLY and CDR2 FYNNEI. This CDR3 comprises 14 residues. J gave up 7 bases and V 3 bases, and 1 base lay outside the gene matches. Filled out from reference TRBV2 and TRBJ2-2, the complete variable domain reads EPEVTQTPSHQVTQMGQEVILRCVPISNHLYFYWYRQILGQKVEFLVSFYNNEISEKSEIFDDQFSVERPDGSNFTLKIRSTKLEDSAMYFCASSDGTSGGELFFGEGSRLTVL.

With respect to this clone: The identical CDR3 is also encoded by other nucleotide sequences in the sample. The rearrangement links TRBV9 to TRBJ2-3, with D tentatively TRBD2 (6 bases). Germline CDR1 reads SGDLS; CDR2 reads YYNGEE. V dropped 0 bases and J dropped 2 bases, with 10 bases sitting between them. The CDR3 is made up of 15 amino acids. The CDR3 protein is CASSVGAGTTDTQYF. The CDR3 DNA reads as TGTGCCAGCAGCGTAGGGGCGGGAACCACAGATACGCAGTATTTT. The full variable domain, in which reference TRBV9 and TRBJ2-3 provide the parts outside the CDR3, is DSGVTQTPKHLITATGQRVTLRCSPRSGDLSVYWYQQSLDQGLQFLIQYYNGEERAKGNILERFSAQQFPDLHSELNLSSLELGDSALYFCASSVGAGTTDTQYFGPGTRLTVL.

The rearrangement joins TRBV2 to TRBJ2-1, with TRBD1 as a possible D gene (6 bases). Trimming took off 5 bases at V and 7 bases at J, with 18 bases between the two ends. There are 15 residues in the CDR3. The germline V gene has CDR1 SNHLY and CDR2 FYNNEI. Here the CDR3 DNA reads TGTGCCAGCAGTATTTCCTTAGGTCAGGGGAATGAGCAGTTCTTC. Amino acids: CASSISLGQGNEQFF.

Comments on this clone: Other DNA sequences in this specimen translate into the identical CDR3. The CDR3 DNA reads as TGTGCCAGCAGTTACGGGGGGGCGGCCTACGAGCAGTACTTC. This codes for CASSYGGAAYEQYF. V usage is TRBV6-5 and J usage is TRBJ2-7; weak D call: TRBD2 (7 bases). Trimming took off 2 bases at V and 2 bases at J, with 10 bases between the two ends. The CDR3 runs 14 residues. From germline, CDR1 is MNHEY and CDR2 SVGAGI.

CDR3 coding DNA: TGTGCCAGCAGTGAAAGTCCAGGGGGCTTGGATTCACCCCTCCACTTT. This sequence encodes CASSESPGGLDSPLHF. V and J are TRBV2 and TRBJ1-6; 8 bases are shared with TRBD1. J lost 8 bases, V lost 2 bases, and 8 bases had no gene match. The CDR3 is 16 residues long. Germline V lookup: CDR1 SNHLY, CDR2 FYNNEI.

The V call is TRBV7-9, the J call TRBJ2-7, with D possibly called TRBD1 or TRBD2 (5 bases each). With 4 bases removed from V and 5 bases from J, the gap between germline ends came to 18 bases. This CDR3 contains 15 residues. From germline, CDR1 is SEHNR and CDR2 FQNEAQ (reference sequence). CDR3 sequence (DNA): TGTGCCAGCAGCTCTTCAGACAGTTGGGGGAACGAGCAGTACTTC. The encoded protein is CASSSSDSWGNEQYF.

This rearrangement joins TRBV6-5 to TRBJ2-7; tentative D call: TRBD1 (6 bases). The V end lost 0 bases, the J end lost 0 bases, and 12 bases lay between the germline ends. This CDR3 comprises 16 residues. Looked up from germline, CDR1 is MNHEY and CDR2 is SVGAGI. In DNA, the CDR3 is TGTGCCAGCAGTTACTCAGTGGGACACAGCTCCTACGAGCAGTACTTC. Its protein product is CASSYSVGHSSYEQYF.

The V gene is TRBV25-1, the J gene TRBJ2-7, with 7 bases matching TRBD1. The length of the CDR3 is 16 residues. Germline lookup yields CDR1 MGHDK and CDR2 SYGVNS. With V trimmed by 0 bases and J by 4 bases, 9 bases remained unmatched. CDR3 in amino acids: CASSEYPVDRAYEQYF. The CDR3 bases are TGTGCCAGCAGTGAATATCCCGTCGACAGGGCGTACGAGCAGTACTTC.

This clone was seen only once. This sample also contains other DNA sequences that code for the same CDR3. The chain couples TRBV6-5 to TRBJ1-1; no reliable D call. V was shortened by 3 bases and J by 1 base, with 6 bases between the two germline ends. This CDR3 has 13 residues. The germline CDR1 and CDR2 sequences are MNHEY and SVGAGI. Here the CDR3 reads CASSYPGNTEAFF. Here the CDR3 DNA reads TGTGCCAGCAGTTATCCCGGGAACACTGAAGCTTTCTTT.

The rearrangement uses TRBV4-2 and TRBJ1-1, with a tentative D call TRBD1 (6 bases). CDR3 size: 18 residues. The germline gives CDR1 LGHNA, CDR2 YNFKEQ. V was cut by 1 base and J by 3 bases, with 21 bases left in between. CDR3 region: CASSQGGAGARFDTEAFF. The CDR3 nucleotides read TGTGCCAGCAGCCAAGGGGGGGCAGGGGCCAGGTTTGACACTGAAGCTTTCTTT.

This chain joins TRBV5-1 and TRBJ2-7; TRBD2 might be the D (7 bases). From germline, CDR1 is SGHRS and CDR2 YFSETQ. CDR3 length: 15 amino acids. V was shortened by 4 bases and J by 0 bases, with 14 bases between the two germline ends. The CDR3: CASSPRRGGSYEQYF. The CDR3 DNA reads as TGCGCCAGCAGCCCCCGGAGGGGGGGCTCCTACGAGCAGTACTTC.